This TCR beta chain was captured in a study of CD8+ T cells in alopecia areata. Study-wide results and caveats: With tofacitinib ongoing, many expanded lesional clones persisted in both scalp and blood.

Germline trimming cut 2 bases from V and 6 bases from J; bases unmatched to any gene: 4. The germline V gene has CDR1 MRHNA and CDR2 SNTAGT. This CDR3 spans 15 amino acids. In its sample, this clone was seen a few times. Its matching antigen is unknown. RNA extraction and reverse transcription yielded cDNA as sequencing template. Sequenced by immunoSEQ multiplex PCR; TCRdb stores in-frame clones only, minus some. The repertoire holds under 130,000 clones, with 86% as singletons. Treatment here: oral pan-JAK inhibitor, 5-10 mg twice daily. The sequence was collected from a human donor with alopecia areata. The sequencing here drew on CD8+ T cells sorted from blood, taken at approximately week 30, from a patient treated with tofacitinib. The V call is TRBV6-4, the J call TRBJ2-1; 10 nucleotides match TRBD2. The CDR3 sequence: CASSDERGGSNEQFF. For the CDR3, the DNA is TGTGCCAGCAGTGACGAGCGGGGGGGCTCCAATGAGCAGTTCTTC.